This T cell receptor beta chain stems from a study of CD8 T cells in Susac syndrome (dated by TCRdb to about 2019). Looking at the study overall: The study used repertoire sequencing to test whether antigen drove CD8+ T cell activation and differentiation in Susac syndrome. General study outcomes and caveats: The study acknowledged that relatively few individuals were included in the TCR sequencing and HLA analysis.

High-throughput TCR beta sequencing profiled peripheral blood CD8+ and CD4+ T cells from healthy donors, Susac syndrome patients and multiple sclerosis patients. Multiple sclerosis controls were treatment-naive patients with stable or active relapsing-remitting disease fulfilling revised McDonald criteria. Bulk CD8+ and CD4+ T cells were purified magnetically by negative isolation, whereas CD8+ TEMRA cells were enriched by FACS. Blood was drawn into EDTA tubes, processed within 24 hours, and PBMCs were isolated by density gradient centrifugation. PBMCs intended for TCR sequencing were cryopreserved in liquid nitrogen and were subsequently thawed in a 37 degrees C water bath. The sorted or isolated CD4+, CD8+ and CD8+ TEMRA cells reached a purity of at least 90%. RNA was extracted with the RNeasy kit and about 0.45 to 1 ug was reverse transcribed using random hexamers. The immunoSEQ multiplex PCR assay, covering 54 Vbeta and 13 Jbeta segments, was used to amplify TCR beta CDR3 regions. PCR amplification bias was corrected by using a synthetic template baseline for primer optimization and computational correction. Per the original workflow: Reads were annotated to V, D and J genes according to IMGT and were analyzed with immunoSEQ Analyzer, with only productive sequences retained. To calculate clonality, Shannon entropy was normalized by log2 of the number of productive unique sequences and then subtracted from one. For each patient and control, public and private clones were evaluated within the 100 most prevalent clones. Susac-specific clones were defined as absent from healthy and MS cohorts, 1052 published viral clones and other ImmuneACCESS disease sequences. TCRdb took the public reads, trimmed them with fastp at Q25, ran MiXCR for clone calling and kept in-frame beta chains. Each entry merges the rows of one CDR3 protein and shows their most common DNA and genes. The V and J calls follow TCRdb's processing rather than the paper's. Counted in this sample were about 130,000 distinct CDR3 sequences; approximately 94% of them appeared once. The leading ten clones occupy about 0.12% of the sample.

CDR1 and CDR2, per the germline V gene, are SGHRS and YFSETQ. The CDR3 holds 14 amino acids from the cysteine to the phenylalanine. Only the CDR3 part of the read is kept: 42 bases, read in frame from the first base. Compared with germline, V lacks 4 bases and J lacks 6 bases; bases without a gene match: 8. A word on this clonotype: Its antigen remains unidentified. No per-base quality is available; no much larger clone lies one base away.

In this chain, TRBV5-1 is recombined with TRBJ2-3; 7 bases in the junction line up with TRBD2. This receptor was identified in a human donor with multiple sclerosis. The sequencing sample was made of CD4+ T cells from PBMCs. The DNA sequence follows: TGCGCCAGCAGCCACCGTGGGGGGGTCGATACGCAGTATTTT. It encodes CASSHRGGVDTQYF.